These 10 T cell receptor beta chains were sequenced from one sample in a study of control samples from healthy donors and cancer patients. TCRdb's table, derived via immunoSEQ multiplex PCR, lists solely in-frame clones and lacks some. The repertoire holds under 75,000 clones, with approximately 90% as singletons. Sample: PBMCs. The receptors here all came from a woman aged 50 to 65 with colorectal cancer.

The rearrangement uses TRBV5-6 and TRBJ2-1; 8 bases map to TRBD2. Trimming removed 5 bases from V and 9 bases from J; junction bases left unmatched: 13. There are 15 residues in the CDR3. Germline assignment: CDR1 SGHDT and CDR2 YYEEEE. CDR3 coding DNA: TGTGCCAGCAGTTCCTCGGGACTAGGAGAGGGTGAGCAGTTCTTC. Encoded protein: CASSSSGLGEGEQFF.

This clone was observed a handful of times. The chain is built from TRBV28 and TRBJ2-3, with D perhaps matching TRBD1 (5 bases). The CDR3 loop spans 13 amino acids. Trimming cost V 10 bases and J 4 bases, with 15 bases left between them. The V gene's germline CDR1 is MDHEN and CDR2 SYDVKM. CDR3 sequence reads: CATHDRVADTQYF. CDR3 coding DNA: TGTGCCACCCACGACAGAGTGGCAGATACGCAGTATTTT. Based on the CDR3 plus reference TRBV28 and TRBJ2-3, the full variable domain is DVKVTQSSRYLVKRTGEKVFLECVQDMDHENMFWYRQDPGLGLRLIYFSYDVKMKEKGDIPEGYSVSREKKERFSLILESASTNQTSMYLCATHDRVADTQYFGPGTRLTVL.

This chain links TRBV10-1 with TRBJ2-2; no firm D call. This CDR3 has 14 residues. Germline CDR1 is WNHNN and CDR2 is SYGVQD (reference sequence). V was cut by 8 bases and J by 0 bases, with 10 bases left in between. In DNA form, the CDR3 reads TGCGCCAGCGCGGCGGCATCGAACACCGGGGAGCTGTTTTTT. Translated, it gives CASAAASNTGELFF.

This clone has just one count. The rearrangement uses TRBV10-3 and TRBJ2-5, with 12 bases that match TRBD1. The germline V gene encodes CDR1 ENHRY and CDR2 SYGVKD. V gave up 11 bases and J gave up 6 bases; unmatched junction bases: 7. The CDR3 has 13 amino acids. DNA of the CDR3: TGTGCCGTCTCCGGGACAGGGGGCCAGACCCAGTACTTC. The encoded protein is CAVSGTGGQTQYF.

The chain couples TRBV7-3 to TRBJ2-1; D perhaps matches TRBD2 (6 bases). The CDR3 is 16 amino acids. V was cut by 1 base and J by 0 bases, with 10 bases left in between. The germline CDR1 and CDR2 sequences are SGHTA and FQGTGA. CDR3 residues: CASSLRAGSSYNEQFF. The DNA for the CDR3 is TGTGCCAGCAGCTTAAGGGCGGGAAGCTCCTACAATGAGCAGTTCTTC.

This chain links TRBV19 with TRBJ2-3; no definite D call. Germline values: CDR1 LNHDA, CDR2 SQIVND (reference sequence). This CDR3 has 14 amino acids. V was pared by 3 bases and J by 2 bases, with 9 bases between. The CDR3 spells CASSMSRTTDTQYF. CDR3 bases: TGTGCCAGTAGTATGTCGAGGACCACAGATACGCAGTATTTT. The variable domain in full, with the rest retrieved from reference TRBV19 and TRBJ2-3, is DGGITQSPKYLFRKEGQNVTLSCEQNLNHDAMYWYRQDPGQGLRLIYYSQIVNDFQKGDIAEGYSVSREKKESFPLTVTSAQKNPTAFYLCASSMSRTTDTQYFGPGTRLTVL.

The V and J genes are TRBV5-3 and TRBJ1-5; D is uncertain. Being an ORF, TRBV5-3 has a function that is uncertain. V was clipped by 0 bases and J by 0 bases, with 10 bases between them. This CDR3 has 16 amino acids. CDR3 DNA: TGTGCCAGAAGCTTGGGTGCGGGGTATAGCAATCAGCCCCAGCATTTT. Amino acid sequence: CARSLGAGYSNQPQHF.

This chain links TRBV19 with TRBJ2-1, with 10 nucleotides matching TRBD2. The germline gives CDR1 LNHDA, CDR2 SQIVND (reference sequence). The V gene end was trimmed by 7 bases and the J gene end by 8 bases; junction bases not matched to a gene: 11. The CDR3 spans 15 residues. CDR3 in amino acids: CASTYRASGSDEQFF. The CDR3 DNA reads TGTGCCAGTACCTATAGGGCTAGCGGGAGCGATGAGCAGTTCTTC.

This CDR3 is CASSLVLAGSYNEQFF. CDR3 coding DNA: TGTGCCAGCAGTTTAGTCCTAGCGGGGTCCTACAATGAGCAGTTCTTC. The V call is TRBV27, the J call TRBJ2-1; 9 nucleotides align to TRBD2. Germline V lookup: CDR1 MNHEY, CDR2 SMNVEV (reference sequence). The V gene end was trimmed by 2 bases and the J gene end by 1 base; junction bases not matched to a gene: 3. This CDR3 contains 16 residues.

The rearrangement uses TRBV11-2 and TRBJ1-4, with D possibly matching TRBD1 (5 bases). Trimming pared 1 base from V and 7 bases from J, leaving 13 bases between. The CDR3 extends over 15 amino acids. Per the germline V gene, CDR1 is SGHAT and CDR2 is FQNNGV. The CDR3 DNA reads as TGTGCCAGCAGCTTAGTTGGGGGAAGAGGTGAAAAACTGTTTTTT. It encodes CASSLVGGRGEKLFF.